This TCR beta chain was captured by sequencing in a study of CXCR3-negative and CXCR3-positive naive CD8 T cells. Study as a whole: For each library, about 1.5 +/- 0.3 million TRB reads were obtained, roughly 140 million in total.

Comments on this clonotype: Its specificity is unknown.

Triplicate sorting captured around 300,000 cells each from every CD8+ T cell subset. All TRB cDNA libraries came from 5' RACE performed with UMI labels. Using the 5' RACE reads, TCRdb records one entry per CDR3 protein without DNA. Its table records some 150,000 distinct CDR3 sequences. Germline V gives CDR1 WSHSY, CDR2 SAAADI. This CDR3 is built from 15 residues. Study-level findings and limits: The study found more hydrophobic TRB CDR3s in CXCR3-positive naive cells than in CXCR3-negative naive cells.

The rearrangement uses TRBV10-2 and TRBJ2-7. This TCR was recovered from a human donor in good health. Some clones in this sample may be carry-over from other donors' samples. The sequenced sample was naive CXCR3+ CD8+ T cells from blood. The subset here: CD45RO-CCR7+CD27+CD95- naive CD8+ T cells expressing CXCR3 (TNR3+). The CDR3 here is CASSESGIRAYEQYF.